The text below deals with one T cell receptor (beta chain). This CDR3 contains 12 residues. The ends were cut back, 1 base at V and 10 bases at J, with 11 bases in the middle. CDR1 is DFQATT, CDR2 SNEGSKA, per germline (reference sequence). A J-beta primer mix and a sample-barcoded 5' primer were used in a second PCR of about 7 to 12 cycles. In TCRdb, the 5' RACE reads were re-called with MiXCR into one record per CDR3 protein. The sample lists over 950,000 distinct CDR3 sequences; approximately 50% were seen once. These data are taken from a study of blood T cells in healthy people across ages. The sequence was obtained from a woman in her sixties in good health. The chain employs TRBV20-1 and TRBJ2-1; a weak D match, TRBD1 (6 bases). Source material: blood. The CDR3 loop reads CSARVQGREQFF. CDR3 bases: TGCAGTGCTAGAGTCCAGGGGCGGGAGCAGTTCTTC.